These 14 T cell receptor beta chains were all obtained from the same sample, sequenced in a study of blood T cell repertoires in COVID-19. The repertoire was sequenced with immunoSEQ multiplex PCR; TCRdb's copy has only in-frame clones and lacks some. The sample shows about 300,000 clones, roughly nine tenths of them seen only once. Sample: PBMCs or T cells enriched from blood (not recorded which). These receptors were collected from a woman under 40 who had recovered from COVID-19.

The chain couples TRBV5-8 to TRBJ2-2; D is uncertain. CDR3 length equals 15 residues. Germline V CDR1 and CDR2: SGHTS, YDEGEE. The germline V and J ends were trimmed by 0 bases and 3 bases, with 9 bases remaining between them. The CDR3 loop reads CASSLVQAYTGELFF. CDR3 coding DNA: TGTGCCAGCAGCTTGGTTCAGGCGTACACCGGGGAGCTGTTTTTT.

V is TRBV11-1 and J is TRBJ1-1; the D is unclear. From germline, CDR1 is SGHAT and CDR2 FQDESV (reference sequence). The CDR3 sequence is 14 residues long. V gave up 0 bases and J gave up 6 bases, with 11 bases separating them. The CDR3 region is CASSLAGEKAEAFF. In DNA, the CDR3 is TGTGCCAGCAGCTTAGCCGGGGAAAAGGCTGAAGCTTTCTTT.

The gene calls are TRBV6-2 or TRBV6-3 and TRBJ1-5; D is undetermined. Between the trimmed V and J ends, which lost 4 bases and 6 bases, there was a span of 13 bases. Looked up from germline, CDR1 is MNHEY and CDR2 is SVGEGT. This CDR3 region has 14 residues. DNA of the CDR3: TGTGCCAGCAGTTCGGTACAGCCCAGTCAGCCCCAGCATTTT. Translation: CASSSVQPSQPQHF.

J is TRBJ1-2 and V is TRBV29-1; a weak D match, TRBD1 (6 bases). Germline-derived CDR1 and CDR2 are SQVTM and ANQGSEA. Trimming removed 3 bases from V and 3 bases from J, with 14 bases in between. The CDR3 is made up of 14 amino acids. CDR3 coding DNA: TGCAGCGTTGAGGGGTCAGGGGTGGACTATGGCTACACCTTC. Translated: CSVEGSGVDYGYTF.

Concerning this clone itself: Other nucleotide sequences from this sample produce the same CDR3. The chain uses TRBV15 and TRBJ2-1; 9 bases align to TRBD2. Trimming cost V 1 base and J 2 bases; bases outside gene matches: 3. The CDR3 covers 16 residues. CDR1 is LNHNV and CDR2 is YYDKDF in the germline V gene (reference sequence). The DNA for the CDR3 is TGTGCCACCAGCAGAGGATTAGCGGGGGCCTACAATGAGCAGTTCTTC. Protein product: CATSRGLAGAYNEQFF. Together with reference TRBV15 and TRBJ2-1, the CDR3 gives the full variable domain: DAMVIQNPRYQVTQFGKPVTLSCSQTLNHNVMYWYQQKSSQAPKLLFHYYDKDFNNEADTPDNFQSRRPNTSFCFLDIRSPGLGDTAMYLCATSRGLAGAYNEQFFGPGTRLTVL.

This clone has just a few counts. The rearrangement links TRBV2 to TRBJ1-1, with D possibly matching TRBD1 (6 bases). Trimming pared 7 bases from V and 6 bases from J, leaving 12 bases between. CDR1 SNHLY and CDR2 FYNNEI come from the germline V gene. The CDR3 loop spans 12 amino acids. CDR3 amino acids: CASIYREPEAFF. DNA of the CDR3: TGTGCCAGCATCTACAGGGAGCCTGAAGCTTTCTTT.

The chain employs TRBV5-1 and TRBJ2-1; D gene unclear. CDR1 is SGHRS, CDR2 YFSETQ, per germline. V shed 2 bases and J shed 8 bases, with 11 bases lying between them. This CDR3 region has 13 residues. CDR3 DNA sequence: TGCGCCAGCAGCTTCGGTATGCTAGATGAGCAGTTCTTC. Its protein is CASSFGMLDEQFF.

The gene calls are TRBV2 and TRBJ1-1; no reliable D call. The CDR3 covers 12 residues. CDR1 is SNHLY and CDR2 is FYNNEI in the germline V gene. V was clipped by 6 bases and J by 0 bases, with 5 bases between them. For the CDR3, the DNA is TGTGCCAGCAGCCCAATGAACACTGAAGCTTTCTTT. Its translation: CASSPMNTEAFF.

V gene TRBV5-4 combines with J gene TRBJ2-1, with a possible D match to TRBD1 (6 bases). This CDR3 is 14 amino acids long. The V and J ends lost 1 base and 7 bases respectively, with 12 bases between them. Germline values: CDR1 SGHNT, CDR2 YYREEE (reference sequence). The CDR3: CASSLPDRSNEQFF. CDR3 DNA sequence: TGTGCCAGCAGCTTGCCGGACAGATCAAATGAGCAGTTCTTC. Using reference TRBV5-4 and TRBJ2-1 for the parts outside the CDR3, the full variable domain is ETGVTQSPTHLIKTRGQQVTLRCSSQSGHNTVSWYQQALGQGPQFIFQYYREEENGRGNFPPRFSGLQFPNYSSELNVNALELDDSALYLCASSLPDRSNEQFFGPGTRLTVL.

This chain joins TRBV7-3 and TRBJ2-3, with TRBD2 as a possible D gene (5 bases). Germline CDR1 and CDR2: SGHTA and FQGTGA. V was trimmed by 5 bases and J by 0 bases, leaving 9 bases between them. The CDR3 is made up of 14 amino acids. The CDR3 nucleotides are TGTGCCAGCAGCGCCGGACTCAGCACAGATACGCAGTATTTT. Translated: CASSAGLSTDTQYF. Filled out from reference TRBV7-3 and TRBJ2-3, the complete variable domain reads GAGVSQTPSNKVTEKGKYVELRCDPISGHTALYWYRQSLGQGPEFLIYFQGTGAADDSGLPNDRFFAVRPEGSVSTLKIQRTERGDSAVYLCASSAGLSTDTQYFGPGTRLTVL.

The chain links TRBV7-3 to TRBJ2-1, with D unresolved. Trimming cost V 1 base and J 5 bases, with 6 bases left between them. Germline V CDR1 and CDR2: SGHTA, FQGTGA. The CDR3 loop spans 13 amino acids. CDR3 sequence reads: CASSLSQNNEQFF. For the CDR3, the DNA is TGTGCCAGCAGCTTAAGTCAAAACAATGAGCAGTTCTTC.

The rearrangement joins TRBV6-5 to TRBJ1-2; unclear D gene. The germline V and J ends were trimmed by 0 bases and 8 bases, with 13 bases remaining between them. This CDR3 is built from 14 residues. Germline CDR1 reads MNHEY; CDR2 reads SVGAGI. The CDR3 spells CASSYSREAGGYTF. The CDR3 DNA reads TGTGCCAGCAGTTACTCGAGAGAGGCGGGAGGCTACACCTTC.

The rearrangement links TRBV5-6 to TRBJ2-1; tentatively, D is TRBD2 (5 bases). The CDR3 length is 14 residues. Looked up from germline, CDR1 is SGHDT and CDR2 is YYEEEE. Trimming took 4 bases from V and 0 from J, leaving 8 bases between them. The CDR3 sequence is CASSVRGSYNEQFF. DNA for the CDR3: TGTGCCAGCAGCGTACGGGGCTCCTACAATGAGCAGTTCTTC.

The chain couples TRBV2 to TRBJ2-3; 8 positions agree with TRBD2. The CDR3 is 14 residues long. Losses at the gene ends were 3 bases for V and 5 bases for J; bases not matched to a gene: 4. The germline gives CDR1 SNHLY, CDR2 FYNNEI. CDR3 in DNA: TGTGCCAGCAGTGAGCGGGGGGCCAAAGATACGCAGTATTTT. It yields the protein CASSERGAKDTQYF.